This TCR beta chain was documented in a study of T cells in Graves' hyperthyroidism and ophthalmopathy. Study in general: Peripheral blood specimens were obtained at initial diagnosis, prior to any treatment.

Researchers barred patients who had uncontrolled infection, other autoimmune disease, pregnancy or lactation. Diagnoses used clinical symptoms, serum thyroxine and TRAb, thyroid ultrasound and orbital computed tomography. Using less than 12 ml of fresh peripheral blood, PBMCs were prepared. This clonotype was found a few times. RNA transcripts yielded amplified TCR beta CDR3 regions. When the TCR CDR3 underwent first-round RT-PCR, the HTBI primer set was used. From the multiplex PCR reads, TCRdb called clonotypes with MiXCR, one entry per CDR3 protein. This sample yields about 570,000 distinct CDR3 sequences, of which around 15% are seen a single time; 11% to 15% belongs to the top ten. The CDR3 is 14 amino acids. The V segment lost 3 bases and the J segment 3 bases; nucleotides outside the gene matches: 4. Germline lookup yields CDR1 MGHRA and CDR2 YSYEKL.

This TCR was recovered from a woman aged 40 to 50 with Graves' hyperthyroidism. The chain recombines TRBV4-1 with TRBJ2-5, with TRBD2 matching 7 bases. The sample was blood. As DNA, the CDR3 is TGCGCCAGCAGCCACTACAGCGGGAAAGAGACCCAGTACTTC. Encoded protein: CASSHYSGKETQYF.